This T cell receptor beta chain was obtained from a study of beta chain features in type 1 diabetes (dated by TCRdb to the late 2010s). Regarding the complete study: No differences in mean age, gender distribution, total cell number or subset yield were found between patients and healthy donors. A total of approximately 100 million sorted cells were examined across all samples, and the number of cells per subset was strongly correlated with RNA yield. Regulatory and stem cell-like memory subsets were obtained from only 8 patients and roughly 8 healthy donors, while naive and central memory subsets were obtained from all 28 donors. The study compared TCRB repertoires of sorted circulating CD4+ T cell subsets between recently diagnosed type 1 diabetes patients and matched healthy donors. What the research found in general, with its limitations: Because small numbers of individuals were included in the HLA sub-analyses, any influence of HLA type on TCRB rearrangement was left unresolved. PCR may preferentially amplify shorter templates, but because patient and control samples were amplified and corrected together, any resulting skew would affect both groups equally. The naive, central memory and regulatory TCRB repertoires appeared to resemble one another more closely among patients than among healthy donors. Fewer insertions and more nucleotide deletions at VDJ recombination sites were observed in patients with type 1 diabetes, implying thymic rearrangement abnormalities. A moderate but significant shortening of TCRB CDR3 length was observed in type 1 diabetes patients in all four CD4+ subsets. Sequencing cDNA rather than genomic DNA could over-represent highly expressing activated cells, although activation and CD3 levels did not differ between groups.

The germline V gene encodes CDR1 LNHDA and CDR2 SQIVND (reference sequence). Reading from cysteine to phenylalanine, the CDR3 counts 14 amino acids. Of all the DNA, just the CDR3 is kept, 42 bases in frame from base 1. V loses 1 base, J loses 1 base, and the germline ends lie 5 bases apart. All of the isolated RNA was reverse transcribed with the High Capacity cDNA Reverse Transcription Kit, so expressed TCRB transcripts were sequenced. Naive, central memory and regulatory T cell samples underwent deep immunoSEQ sequencing, averaging around 4 million total reads per sample. Sorted cells were lysed in RLT buffer and RNA was extracted with DNase-treated RNeasy Micro or Mini kits, depending on cell number. To prevent cross-contamination, each cell subset was processed individually, whereas patient and healthy donor samples were processed jointly. TCRB sequences were amplified from cDNA with the immunoSEQ multiplex PCR, producing 87-bp fragments spanning the CDR3 region. The amplicons were sequenced using the Illumina HiSeq platform. The original pipeline was this. Synthetic template baselines were used to correct PCR bias computationally, reads within Hamming distance 2 were collapsed together, and singletons that could not be merged were discarded. Reads were aligned to IMGT to assign V, D and J genes, CDR3 length, and insertions or deletions at six rearrangement sites. Within each subset, clonotype counts were normalized to sorted cell number, and only after that were true diversity and Gini coefficients computed with the tcR R package. The overlap coefficient, calculated on TCRB nucleotide sequences, was used to measure repertoire sharing. Out-of-frame TCRB sequences from naive cells were analyzed as a proxy for the pre-selection repertoire. In its TCRdb copy, this immuneACCESS table keeps in-frame sequences only and misses some clones. Where compared with another copy, unresolved V genes explain less than half of these, and the others have no known cause. The V and J calls and clone size are taken from that table; D and trimming were inferred from the DNA. For this sample the table gives around 500,000 clones, of which about 29% were detected only once. The ten top clones hold around 0.065% of the sample.

With regard to this clone: The antigen it recognizes is unknown. Base qualities are not provided; no much larger clone lies one nucleotide away.

A single peripheral blood draw of around 120 mL on average was collected from each donor into heparinised tubes. Using a panel that included CD45RO, CCR7, CD25, CD127, CD95 and CD27, naive, central memory, regulatory and stem cell-like memory CD4+ T cells were sorted on a BD FACSAria II. A purity above 98% was achieved for all sorted populations. PBMCs were isolated immediately by Lymphoprep density gradient centrifugation and stained directly without culture. So that batch effects would be minimized, each experiment stained and sorted samples in pairs, pairing one healthy donor with one patient. The rearranged chain carries TRBV19 and TRBJ2-1; the best D guess is TRBD2, with 5 bases matching. This receptor was obtained from a man between 18 and 35 years old in good health. Sequencing was performed on naive CD4+ T cells from blood. The sample's cell subset or site label, in plain terms: true naive CD4+ T cells. The CDR3 is CASSIAGSYNEQFF. Here is the DNA: TGTGCCAGTAGTATAGCGGGGTCCTACAATGAGCAGTTCTTC.